Following are 3 T cell receptor beta chains from one sample sequenced in a study of spatial heterogeneity in lung cancer. MiXCR, run by TCRdb on the 5' RACE reads, gives a single entry per CDR3 protein. The sample includes 110,000 or so distinct CDR3 sequences, roughly a tenth of them seen just once. Specified time point: blood at routine non-recurrence follow-up after resection. The specimen comprised PBMCs, sampled at follow-up. These TCRs come from a female donor with early-stage non-small cell lung cancer.

This clonotype was picked up a small number of times. The CDR3 spells CASSQGDRGLTDTQYF. CDR3 coding DNA: TGTGCCAGCAGCCAAGGGGACAGGGGCCTCACAGATACGCAGTATTTT. The rearrangement links TRBV4-2 to TRBJ2-3; 10 bases map to TRBD1. The CDR3 covers 16 residues. The germline V gene has CDR1 LGHNA and CDR2 YNFKEQ. V lost 1 base to trimming and J lost 2 bases; unmatched junction nucleotides: 3.

This clonotype has ten or more counts. The chain has TRBV19 and TRBJ1-5; no reliable D call. V was shortened by 5 bases and J by 6 bases, with 11 bases between the two germline ends. The CDR3 is 13 amino acids. The germline gives CDR1 LNHDA, CDR2 SQIVND (reference sequence). The CDR3 loop reads CASSPGVGQPQHF. CDR3 nucleotide sequence: TGTGCCAGTAGTCCCGGCGTTGGTCAGCCCCAGCATTTT.

The table lists this clonotype with a few counts. CDR3 loop: CASTRNTEAFF. In DNA, the CDR3 is TGTGCCAGCACCAGGAACACTGAAGCTTTCTTT. The chain employs TRBV25-1 and TRBJ1-1; no reliable D call. With 7 bases removed from V and 1 base from J, the gap between germline ends came to 4 bases. In germline, CDR1 is MGHDK, CDR2 SYGVNS. CDR3 length: 11 amino acids.